These T cell receptor beta chains were read from a single sample in a study of control samples from healthy donors and cancer patients. This table comes from immunoSEQ multiplex PCR, and its TCRdb copy is limited to in-frame clones, with some not included. This repertoire shows almost 40,000 clones, around four fifths found once; its top ten account for roughly a fifth. The sample comprised PBMCs. The receptors derive from a woman aged 55-70 years with lung cancer. Both conserved end residues are part of each CDR3. Fields, in order: J gene, clone size, V gene, D gene, CDR3 DNA, CDR3 protein. A D gene is named only where the DNA matches it firmly. Only part of the rows carry a size: once, few, many, or a class if the clone is expanded.

TRBJ2-5 | . | TRBV7-2 | . | TGTGCCAGCAGAGATACAGGGACGGCCTCGGGGACCCAGTACTTC | CASRDTGTASGTQYF
TRBJ2-2 | . | TRBV6-4 | . | TGTGCCAGCAGTAGGGACGGCCCCCCGAACACCGGGGAGCTGTTTTTT | CASSRDGPPNTGELFF
TRBJ2-1 | . | TRBV3-1/TRBV3-2 | TRBD1 | TGTGCCAGCAGCTTACTAGACAGGGAAATTAATGAGCAGTTCTTC | CASSLLDREINEQFF
TRBJ2-1 | . | TRBV25-1 | TRBD2 | TGTGCCAGCAGTGAACCGGGACTAGCCTGGCAGTTCTTC | CASSEPGLAWQFF
TRBJ1-6 | few | TRBV3-1/TRBV3-2 | . | TGTGCCAGCAGCCAAGGAACAGGCACTAATTCACCCCTCCACTTT | CASSQGTGTNSPLHF
TRBJ1-1 | once | TRBV19 | . | TGTGCCAGTAGTATTGGTCAGGGGTTACCTGAAGCTTTCTTT | CASSIGQGLPEAFF
TRBJ2-4 | . | TRBV5-4 | . | TGTGCCAGCAGCTTGTGGAGGGGTCTCTCGAACATTCAGTACTTC | CASSLWRGLSNIQYF
TRBJ1-2 | once | TRBV6-5 | . | TGTGCCAGCAGTCCCAATCCGATCGGGGACTATGGCTACACCTTC | CASSPNPIGDYGYTF
TRBJ2-1 | . | TRBV24-1 | . | TGTGCCACCAGTGACTCTTCCGGGACTGATCTCAATGAGCAGTTCTTC | CATSDSSGTDLNEQFF
TRBJ1-6 | . | TRBV7-2 | . | TGTGCCAGCAGCTTAACGGTTGACTATAATTCACCCCTCCACTTT | CASSLTVDYNSPLHF
TRBJ2-1 | . | TRBV11-3 | . | TGTGCCAGCAGCTTAGATCAGGGAGGTTCTAGCTCCTACAATGAGCAGTTCTTC | CASSLDQGGSSSYNEQFF
TRBJ1-1 | . | TRBV6-5 | . | TGTGCCAGCAGTTACCGGGTCCCTGGGGCTGAAGCTTTCTTT | CASSYRVPGAEAFF
TRBJ1-5 | . | TRBV11-2 | TRBD1 | TGTGCCAGCAGCTTAAGACAGGGACATCAGCCCCAGCATTTT | CASSLRQGHQPQHF
TRBJ2-2 | . | TRBV5-1 | TRBD2 | TGCGCCAGCAGCCCGTCGGGACTAGCGGGGAACACCGGGGAGCTGTTTTTT | CASSPSGLAGNTGELFF
TRBJ2-5 | . | TRBV6-1 | . | TGTGCCAGCAGTGACCCCGGGCACCAAGAGACCCAGTACTTC | CASSDPGHQETQYF